These 27 T cell receptor beta chains were all obtained from the same sample, sequenced in a study of vaccination and CD4 T cells after COVID-19. An Oncomine TCR Beta short-read assay was used to sequence the DNA from cultured CD4+ T cells. Each CDR3 protein gets one entry after TCRdb re-called the PCR reads with MiXCR. The data show tens of thousands of distinct CDR3 sequences, approximately 56% seen once. Treatment described: approximately 10-day PBMC culture with coronavirus spike peptide pools or control peptides (ViraFEST assay). No antigens are known for them. The sample consisted of CD4+ T cells from blood, cultured in vitro, taken after SARS-CoV-2 vaccination. The receptors shown here come from a human donor who received a COVID-19 vaccine.

This clonotype occurred a few times. CDR3 in amino acids: CASSLGQFEGGLNSPLHF. The CDR3 bases are TGTGCCAGCAGTTTGGGACAGTTTGAAGGAGGTTTAAATTCACCCCTCCACTTT. V and J are TRBV6-2 or TRBV6-3 and TRBJ1-6; 7 positions agree with TRBD1. V lost 4 bases and J lost 7; bases outside the gene matches: 16. Looked up from germline, CDR1 is MNHEY and CDR2 is SVGEGT. The CDR3 spans 18 residues.

The rearrangement joins TRBV14 to TRBJ2-7; D may be TRBD1 (5 bases). Deletions cut 2 bases from V and 7 bases from J, with 9 bases between. The CDR3 covers 12 residues. CDR1 and CDR2 from the germline V gene are SGHDN and FVKESK. CDR3 protein: CASSQRGWEQYF. The CDR3 coding sequence is TGTGCCAGCAGCCAAAGGGGTTGGGAGCAGTACTTC.

The chain employs TRBV6-1 and TRBJ1-5; 10 nucleotides match TRBD1. The CDR3 sequence is 16 residues long. The germline gives CDR1 MNHNS, CDR2 SASEGT. V lost 2 bases and J lost 2; bases outside the gene matches: 3. The CDR3 is CASSERQGARNQPQHF. CDR3 DNA: TGTGCCAGCAGTGAACGACAGGGGGCCCGCAATCAGCCCCAGCATTTT.

The rearrangement joins TRBV10-3 to TRBJ2-5; TRBD2 matches at 9 bases. There are 18 residues in the CDR3. Germline V gene lookup returns CDR1 ENHRY and CDR2 SYGVKD. V trimming: 0 bases; J trimming: 2 bases; junction bases outside the gene matches: 10. The CDR3 region has the DNA TGTGCCATCAGTGAGTCCCCTAGCGGGGCTTCGCAACAAGAGACCCAGTACTTC. The encoded protein is CAISESPSGASQQETQYF.

The CDR3 protein is CASSSDGYNQPQHF. The CDR3 DNA reads as TGTGCCAGCAGCTCGGACGGATACAATCAGCCCCAGCATTTT. The J gene is TRBJ1-5, the V gene TRBV7-2; D is unresolved. Trimming shortened V by 4 bases and J by 3 bases, and 10 bases separated the two germline ends. Per the germline V gene, CDR1 is SGHTA and CDR2 is FQGNSA. CDR3 length: 14 residues.

V is TRBV20-1 and J is TRBJ1-5; 8 bases fit TRBD1. CDR1 and CDR2 (germline): DFQATT, SNEGSKA (reference sequence). The length of the CDR3 is 16 residues. The V gene end was trimmed by 1 base and the J gene end by 6 bases; junction bases not matched to a gene: 11. The CDR3 region is CSARGQGRRAGQPQHF. The DNA for the CDR3 is TGCAGTGCTAGAGGACAGGGGAGGAGGGCTGGTCAGCCCCAGCATTTT.

The chain recombines TRBV28 with TRBJ2-3; D is unresolved. CDR1 and CDR2 (germline): MDHEN, SYDVKM. The CDR3 is 14 residues long. V lost 8 bases and J 2 bases, leaving 14 bases between the germline ends. CDR3 bases: TGTGCCAGCCGAGGTTGGAGTCTCACAGATACGCAGTATTTT. Translated, it gives CASRGWSLTDTQYF.

This sequence joins TRBV7-3 and TRBJ2-5; 7 bases are shared with TRBD1. Germline V CDR1 and CDR2: SGHTA, FQGTGA. Germline trimming cut 5 bases from V and 1 base from J; bases unmatched to any gene: 4. The CDR3 extends over 14 amino acids. The CDR3 region is CASSATGLQETQYF. The CDR3 nucleotides read TGTGCCAGCAGCGCGACAGGGCTCCAAGAGACCCAGTACTTC.

This clonotype was recorded a few times. CDR3 amino acids: CATSRDTSGGYGYTF. The CDR3 DNA follows: TGTGCCACCAGCAGAGATACGTCGGGGGGGTATGGCTACACCTTC. V is TRBV15 and J is TRBJ1-2; tentative D call: TRBD1 (5 bases). This CDR3 has 15 amino acids. Trimming shortened V by 0 bases and J by 5 bases, and 13 bases separated the two germline ends. CDR1 and CDR2 (germline): LNHNV, YYDKDF (reference sequence).

The J gene is TRBJ2-3, the V gene TRBV5-1; 8 nucleotides match TRBD2. J gave up 1 base and V 0 bases, and 7 bases lay outside the gene matches. Germline V gene sequence: CDR1 SGHRS, CDR2 YFSETQ. This CDR3 comprises 17 residues. The DNA of the CDR3 is TGCGCCAGCAGCTTGGCCTTGACAGCGGGGGGCACAGATACGCAGTATTTT. Amino acids: CASSLALTAGGTDTQYF.

The chain recombines TRBV19 with TRBJ1-2, with D hard to call. Germline loops: CDR1 LNHDA, CDR2 SQIVND (reference sequence). Trimming cost V 0 bases and J 6 bases, with 11 bases left between them. This CDR3 is 14 amino acids long. The CDR3 spells CASSIDTAENGYTF. CDR3 DNA: TGTGCCAGTAGTATAGATACGGCGGAGAATGGCTACACCTTC.

The CDR3 reads CASSLGGQGTYTF. CDR3 nucleotides: TGTGCCAGCAGCTTAGGCGGACAGGGGACGTACACCTTC. V usage is TRBV7-9 and J usage is TRBJ1-2; TRBD1 matches 9 bases. Germline V lookup: CDR1 SEHNR, CDR2 FQNEAQ (reference sequence). The CDR3 is made up of 13 amino acids. The J segment lost 11 bases and the V segment lost 1 base, leaving 5 bases of the junction unmatched.

This clonotype was detected only a few times. The chain combines TRBV25-1 with TRBJ1-6; perhaps TRBD1 as D (6 bases). The germline gives CDR1 MGHDK, CDR2 SYGVNS. The CDR3 contains 15 residues. With 3 bases removed from V and 5 bases from J, the gap between germline ends came to 11 bases. The CDR3 DNA sequence: TGTGCCAGCAGTGATAGCAGGGGTAATAATTCACCCCTCCACTTT. Its translation is CASSDSRGNNSPLHF.

The chain combines TRBV20-1 with TRBJ1-1; TRBD1 is a possible D gene (5 bases). Germline CDR1 and CDR2: DFQATT and SNEGSKA (reference sequence). The CDR3 is 14 amino acids. Trimming stripped 4 bases from V and 3 bases from J, with 15 bases between. DNA for the CDR3: TGCAGTGCTACCGCCGGGGGGAGTGACACTGAAGCTTTCTTT. Its protein is CSATAGGSDTEAFF.

This clonotype appeared a few times. The chain combines TRBV12-3 or TRBV12-4 with TRBJ1-6; D gene uncertain. V lost 1 base and J lost 9, with 10 bases in between. CDR3 length: 14 amino acids. The CDR3 DNA sequence: TGTGCCAGCAGTTTAGATCGCGGGAGTTCACCCCTCCACTTT. This translates into CASSLDRGSSPLHF.

The CDR3 here is CSARAFGRGNTIYF. Written as DNA, the CDR3 is TGCAGTGCTAGAGCCTTCGGACGGGGAAACACCATATATTTT. V and J are TRBV20-1 and TRBJ1-3; no reliable D call. CDR3 size: 14 residues. The germline V and J ends were trimmed by 1 base and 4 bases, with 11 bases remaining between them. Germline lookup yields CDR1 DFQATT and CDR2 SNEGSKA (reference sequence).

The rearrangement uses TRBV5-4 and TRBJ2-2, with D possibly being TRBD1 (5 bases). Trimming cost V 3 bases and J 7 bases, with 10 bases left between them. Germline loops: CDR1 SGHNT, CDR2 YYREEE (reference sequence). The length of the CDR3 is 13 residues. The CDR3 bases are TGTGCCAGCAGCTCATGGACATTCGGGGAGCTGTTTTTT. The encoded protein is CASSSWTFGELFF. Full variable domain (missing parts from reference TRBV5-4 and TRBJ2-2): ETGVTQSPTHLIKTRGQQVTLRCSSQSGHNTVSWYQQALGQGPQFIFQYYREEENGRGNFPPRFSGLQFPNYSSELNVNALELDDSALYLCASSSWTFGELFFGEGSRLTVL.

The chain uses TRBV6-2 or TRBV6-3 and TRBJ2-7; 8 nucleotides line up with TRBD2. V was clipped by 8 bases and J by 2 bases; unmatched bases: 5. This CDR3 has 13 residues. Per germline, CDR1 MNHEY and CDR2 SVGEGT. In DNA, the CDR3 is TGTGCCAGCCGGACTAGCTCCCCCTACGAGCAGTACTTC. Translation gives CASRTSSPYEQYF.

This clonotype has a handful of counts. The chain joins TRBV7-9 to TRBJ1-1; possibly TRBD1 for D (5 bases). V dropped 5 bases and J dropped 7 bases, with 11 bases sitting between them. Germline V gives CDR1 SEHNR, CDR2 FQNEAQ (reference sequence). There are 12 residues in the CDR3. CDR3: CASSRGNGEAFF. The CDR3 DNA reads as TGTGCCAGCAGCCGGGGGAACGGTGAAGCTTTCTTT.

This clonotype has more than one count but fewer than ten. Written as DNA, the CDR3 is TGTGCCACCAGCAGAGATCACCGGGGGGGGAGTCAGCCCCAGCATTTT. Translating gives CATSRDHRGGSQPQHF. The V gene is TRBV15, the J gene TRBJ1-5; D perhaps matches TRBD1 (5 bases). The V gene's germline CDR1 is LNHNV and CDR2 YYDKDF (reference sequence). This CDR3 is 16 amino acids long. Trimming removed 0 bases at V and 6 bases at J, with 15 bases between. The full variable domain, its missing parts supplied by reference TRBV15 and TRBJ1-5, is DAMVIQNPRYQVTQFGKPVTLSCSQTLNHNVMYWYQQKSSQAPKLLFHYYDKDFNNEADTPDNFQSRRPNTSFCFLDIRSPGLGDTAMYLCATSRDHRGGSQPQHFGDGTRLSIL.

This clonotype occurred once. The chain is built from TRBV20-1 and TRBJ2-1; TRBD2 aligns across 10 bases. This CDR3 is built from 16 residues. Germline V gives CDR1 DFQATT, CDR2 SNEGSKA (reference sequence). The V gene end was trimmed by 2 bases and the J gene end by 3 bases; junction bases not matched to a gene: 7. The CDR3, as DNA: TGCAGTGCTAGACCCCTAGCGGGGGCCCTCTACAATGAGCAGTTCTTC. Its protein product is CSARPLAGALYNEQFF.

This clonotype was seen a handful of times. The rearrangement uses TRBV20-1 and TRBJ1-5; D unresolved. Germline V gene lookup returns CDR1 DFQATT and CDR2 SNEGSKA (reference sequence). V was pared by 1 base and J by 2 bases, with 6 bases between. The CDR3 is made up of 13 amino acids. Here the CDR3 DNA reads TGCAGTGCTAGAGCTACAGGCAATCAGCCCCAGCATTTT. This gives the protein CSARATGNQPQHF.

The rearrangement links TRBV6-5 to TRBJ2-7; D is possibly TRBD1 (6 bases). The length of the CDR3 is 13 residues. The ends were cut back, 2 bases at V and 2 bases at J, with 7 bases in the middle. The germline V gene encodes CDR1 MNHEY and CDR2 SVGAGI. The CDR3 here is CASSYRDTYEQYF. The CDR3, as DNA: TGTGCCAGCAGTTACCGGGACACCTACGAGCAGTACTTC.

This sequence joins TRBV5-1 and TRBJ1-2; 8 positions match TRBD1. Per germline, CDR1 SGHRS and CDR2 YFSETQ. The V segment lost 3 bases and the J segment 7 bases; nucleotides outside the gene matches: 5. The CDR3 runs 13 residues. As DNA, the CDR3 is TGCGCCAGCAGCTCCTCAGGGGGCCCTGGCTACACCTTC. Translated, it gives CASSSSGGPGYTF.

This chain joins TRBV10-3 and TRBJ1-2; 8 bases map to TRBD1. CDR1 and CDR2 from the germline V gene are ENHRY and SYGVKD. This CDR3 has 15 amino acids. V was pared by 7 bases and J by 8 bases, with 15 bases of the junction left unmatched. CDR3 sequence reads: CAIKPLRTGWDGYTF. CDR3 bases: TGTGCCATCAAGCCCCTAAGGACAGGGTGGGACGGCTACACCTTC.

The chain has TRBV7-8 and TRBJ1-2, with TRBD1 matching 8 bases. Germline values: CDR1 SGHVS, CDR2 FQNEAQ. The CDR3 runs 15 residues. J lost 8 bases, V lost 1 base, and 9 bases had no gene match. CDR3 coding DNA: TGTGCCAGCAGCTTAGGGGTAGGACAGGGAAGCGGCTACACCTTC. Translating gives CASSLGVGQGSGYTF.

The chain recombines TRBV6-1 with TRBJ2-3, with a weak D call TRBD2 (6 bases). Per germline, CDR1 MNHNS and CDR2 SASEGT. V was clipped by 11 bases and J by 2 bases, with 17 bases between them. This CDR3 is built from 14 residues. The DNA for the CDR3 is TGTGCCTCCTTGGGCGGGGAAAACACAGATACGCAGTATTTT. Its translation is CASLGGENTDTQYF.